One and the same sample provided the 18 T cell receptor beta chains below, sequenced in a study of response to subunit inactivated influenza vaccine. MiXCR, applied by TCRdb to the RT-PCR reads, yields one record per CDR3 protein. The table lists about 150,000 distinct CDR3 sequences, over 8.5% of them singletons. The material was CD8+ T cells sorted from PBMCs, obtained around 25 months after vaccination. Receptor source: a man between 50 and 75 years old who received an inactivated influenza vaccine.

The chain combines TRBV27 with TRBJ1-2, with 8 bases identical to TRBD1. Germline V gene lookup returns CDR1 MNHEY and CDR2 SMNVEV (reference sequence). CDR3 size: 15 residues. J lost 3 bases, V lost 4 bases, and 7 bases had no gene match. For the CDR3, the DNA is TGTGCCAGCAGTTCGGCGACAGGGGAGGACTATGGCTACACCTTC. Its protein product is CASSSATGEDYGYTF.

This clonotype came up once. V and J are TRBV27 and TRBJ2-1; 11 nucleotides agree with TRBD2. Per germline, CDR1 MNHEY and CDR2 SMNVEV (reference sequence). Germline trimming cut 2 bases from V and 8 bases from J; bases unmatched to any gene: 5. The CDR3 is 15 amino acids. The CDR3 loop reads CASSLVAGGWYEQFF. The CDR3, as DNA: TGTGCCAGCAGTTTAGTAGCGGGGGGGTGGTATGAGCAGTTCTTC.

The chain uses TRBV20-1 and TRBJ2-7; no clear D. Trimming removed 3 bases from V and 3 bases from J, with 9 bases in between. The CDR3 spans 12 residues. Germline V gene data show CDR1 as DFQATT and CDR2 as SNEGSKA (reference sequence). The CDR3 here is CSASPALYEQYF. The CDR3 coding sequence is TGCAGTGCTAGTCCGGCTCTCTACGAGCAGTACTTC.

The chain combines TRBV6-1 with TRBJ2-3; TRBD2 aligns across 7 bases. The germline CDR1 and CDR2 sequences are MNHNS and SASEGT. After removal of 0 bases from V and 7 bases from J, the junction contained 13 bases not matched to a gene. This CDR3 is built from 17 residues. CDR3 DNA: TGTGCCAGCAGTGAAGCCCTCTCCCGGGACTATCATTATACGCAGTATTTT. Protein: CASSEALSRDYHYTQYF.

The rearrangement joins TRBV20-1 to TRBJ2-5, with D possibly being TRBD1 (5 bases). Germline lookup yields CDR1 DFQATT and CDR2 SNEGSKA (reference sequence). This CDR3 is 15 amino acids long. V was shortened by 0 bases and J by 5 bases, with 16 bases between the two germline ends. Written as DNA, the CDR3 is TGCAGTGCTAGAGATATCGGCAGGGCTGGGGAGACCCAGTACTTC. It encodes CSARDIGRAGETQYF.

This chain links TRBV5-1 with TRBJ2-1; 8 bases fit TRBD1. V was clipped by 4 bases and J by 2 bases; unmatched bases: 8. This CDR3 spans 16 amino acids. Germline CDR1 is SGHRS and CDR2 is YFSETQ. This CDR3 is CASSGNRGKAYNEQFF. The CDR3 nucleotides read TGCGCCAGCAGCGGCAACAGGGGGAAGGCCTACAATGAGCAGTTCTTC.

This chain links TRBV2 with TRBJ2-5; 7 nucleotides align to TRBD1. The germline gives CDR1 SNHLY, CDR2 FYNNEI. The CDR3 sequence is 13 residues long. With V trimmed by 6 bases and J by 3 bases, 4 bases remained unmatched. CDR3 region: CASSGQEEETQYF. The CDR3 nucleotides are TGTGCCAGCAGCGGACAGGAAGAAGAGACCCAGTACTTC.

V usage is TRBV20-1 and J usage is TRBJ2-1; D not resolved. The V gene's germline CDR1 is DFQATT and CDR2 SNEGSKA (reference sequence). This CDR3 comprises 13 residues. Trimming pared 3 bases from V and 3 bases from J, leaving 9 bases between. The CDR3 region has the DNA TGCAGTGCTAGCTCACTCCACTACAATGAGCAGTTCTTC. Residues: CSASSLHYNEQFF.

The V call is TRBV11-2, the J call TRBJ2-1; unclear D gene. This CDR3 is built from 14 residues. The germline V gene has CDR1 SGHAT and CDR2 FQNNGV. V was trimmed by 3 bases and J by 3 bases, leaving 9 bases between them. The CDR3 here is CASSLTHSYNEQFF. Here the CDR3 DNA reads TGTGCCAGCAGCTTGACTCACAGCTACAATGAGCAGTTCTTC.

This clonotype showed up many times. The J gene is TRBJ2-5, the V gene TRBV12-3 or TRBV12-4; 7 positions match TRBD2. The CDR3 is 15 residues long. The junction had 12 bases not matched to a gene; V was cut back by 5 bases and J by 6 bases. Here the CDR3 DNA reads TGTGCCAGCAGTCCGGCGGGGGAGGTATCCAAGACCCAGTACTTC. It translates to CASSPAGEVSKTQYF.

The sample holds a few counts of this clonotype. The rearrangement links TRBV4-2 to TRBJ2-1; possibly TRBD2 for D (5 bases). This CDR3 has 17 residues. V lost 0 bases to trimming and J lost 3 bases, with 15 bases between them. CDR1 is LGHNA and CDR2 is YNFKEQ in the germline V gene. CDR3 nucleotide sequence: TGTGCCAGCAGCCAAGAAAAAAGAGGGAGAGGCTACAATGAGCAGTTCTTC. It is translated as CASSQEKRGRGYNEQFF.

The chain joins TRBV28 to TRBJ2-1; 15 bases align to TRBD2. Germline trimming cut 8 bases from V and 10 bases from J; bases unmatched to any gene: 3. CDR3 size: 13 residues. The germline V gene encodes CDR1 MDHEN and CDR2 SYDVKM. CDR3 bases: TGTGCCAGCTATGGGACTAGCGGGAGGGAGCAGTTCTTC. This gives the protein CASYGTSGREQFF.

The chain carries TRBV7-3 and TRBJ2-7; D could derive from TRBD1 or TRBD2 (5 bases each). V lost 1 base to trimming and J lost 6 bases, with 10 bases between them. There are 13 residues in the CDR3. The V gene's germline CDR1 is SGHTA and CDR2 FQGTGA. The chain's CDR3 is CASSLIERGEQYF. The CDR3 nucleotides are TGTGCCAGCAGCTTAATTGAGAGGGGCGAGCAGTACTTC.

The chain has TRBV29-1 and TRBJ2-7; 11 bases map to TRBD2. The CDR3 is 16 amino acids. V was clipped by 5 bases and J by 5 bases; unmatched bases: 14. Germline CDR1 is SQVTM and CDR2 is ANQGSEA. The CDR3 DNA sequence: TGCAGCGTTCGACTAGCGGGACACATCGAGCCCCACGAGCAGTACTTC. Translating gives CSVRLAGHIEPHEQYF.

The chain combines TRBV7-9 with TRBJ2-1, with TRBD1 matching over 9 bases. The CDR3 is made up of 15 amino acids. The trim removed 4 bases at V and 8 bases at J, leaving 9 bases unmatched. Germline-derived CDR1 and CDR2 are SEHNR and FQNEAQ (reference sequence). The DNA of the CDR3 is TGTGCCAGCAGCTCCGGGACAGGGATTTCCGATGAGCAGTTCTTC. The encoded protein is CASSSGTGISDEQFF.

The V gene is TRBV6-5, the J gene TRBJ2-7; D tentatively fits TRBD1 or TRBD2 (5 bases each). Germline CDR1 and CDR2: MNHEY and SVGAGI. There are 14 residues in the CDR3. V lost 0 bases to trimming and J lost 5 bases, with 11 bases between them. The CDR3 DNA follows: TGTGCCAGCAGTTACTCCCAGGGACGGAACGAGCAGTACTTC. Amino acids: CASSYSQGRNEQYF.

This clonotype has more than one count but fewer than ten. The chain has TRBV12-3 or TRBV12-4 and TRBJ1-2; 11 bases line up with TRBD1. V lost 5 bases and J lost 8; bases outside the gene matches: 4. The CDR3 has 13 residues. CDR3 DNA: TGTGCCAGCAGTGAGGACAGGGGGCGAGGCTACACCTTC. Residues: CASSEDRGRGYTF.

This clonotype came up a few times. The chain carries TRBV7-2 and TRBJ2-1; 8 bases line up with TRBD2. Germline V lookup: CDR1 SGHTA, CDR2 FQGNSA. The CDR3 consists of 16 residues. Trimming at V came to 5 bases and at J to 6 bases, leaving 12 bases not matched to a gene. The CDR3 here is CASSDPGLAAINEQFF. The CDR3, as DNA: TGTGCCAGCAGCGACCCCGGACTAGCAGCAATCAATGAGCAGTTCTTC.